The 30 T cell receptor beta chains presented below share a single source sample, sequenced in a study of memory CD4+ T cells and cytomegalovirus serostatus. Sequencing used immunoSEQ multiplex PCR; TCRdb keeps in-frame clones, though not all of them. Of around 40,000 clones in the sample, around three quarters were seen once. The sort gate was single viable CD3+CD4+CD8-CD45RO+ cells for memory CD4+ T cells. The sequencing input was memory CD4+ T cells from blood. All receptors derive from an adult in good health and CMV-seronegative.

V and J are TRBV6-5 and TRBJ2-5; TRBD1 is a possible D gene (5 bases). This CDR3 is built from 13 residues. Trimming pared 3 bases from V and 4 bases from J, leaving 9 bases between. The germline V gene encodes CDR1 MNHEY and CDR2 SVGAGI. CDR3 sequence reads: CASSYRGPETQYF. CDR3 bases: TGTGCCAGCAGTTATAGGGGTCCAGAGACCCAGTACTTC.

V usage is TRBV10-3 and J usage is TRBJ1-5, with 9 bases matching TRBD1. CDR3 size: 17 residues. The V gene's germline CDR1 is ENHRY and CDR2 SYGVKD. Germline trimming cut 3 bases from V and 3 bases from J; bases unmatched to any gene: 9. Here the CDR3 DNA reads TGTGCCATCAGTGACGGGACAGGGAGAGGAAACAATCAGCCCCAGCATTTT. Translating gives CAISDGTGRGNNQPQHF.

In nucleotides, the CDR3 is TGTGCCATCAGTGTGCTAGGTGCAGATACGCAGTATTTT. Translating it yields CAISVLGADTQYF. The rearrangement joins TRBV10-3 to TRBJ2-3; no firm D call. This CDR3 is 13 amino acids long. The germline V gene encodes CDR1 ENHRY and CDR2 SYGVKD. Trimming pared 4 bases from V and 4 bases from J, leaving 9 bases between.

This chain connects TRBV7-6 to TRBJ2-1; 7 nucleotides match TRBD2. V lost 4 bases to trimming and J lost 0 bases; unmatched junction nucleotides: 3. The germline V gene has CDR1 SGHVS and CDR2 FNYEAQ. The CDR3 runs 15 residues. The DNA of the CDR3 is TGTGCCAGCAGCTGGGACTACAGCTCCTACAATGAGCAGTTCTTC. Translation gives CASSWDYSSYNEQFF.

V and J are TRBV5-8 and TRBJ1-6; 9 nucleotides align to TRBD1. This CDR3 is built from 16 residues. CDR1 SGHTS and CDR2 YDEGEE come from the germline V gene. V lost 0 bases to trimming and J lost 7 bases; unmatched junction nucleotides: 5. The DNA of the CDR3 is TGTGCCAGCAGCTTGGTAGGGACAGGGATCAATTCACCCCTCCACTTT. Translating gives CASSLVGTGINSPLHF.

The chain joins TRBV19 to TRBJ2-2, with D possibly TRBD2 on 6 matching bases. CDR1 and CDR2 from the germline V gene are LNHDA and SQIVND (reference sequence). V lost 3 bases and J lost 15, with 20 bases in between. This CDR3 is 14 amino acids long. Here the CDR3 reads CASSIDPDGRTVFF. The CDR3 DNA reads TGTGCCAGTAGTATTGATCCAGATGGGAGGACGGTGTTTTTT.

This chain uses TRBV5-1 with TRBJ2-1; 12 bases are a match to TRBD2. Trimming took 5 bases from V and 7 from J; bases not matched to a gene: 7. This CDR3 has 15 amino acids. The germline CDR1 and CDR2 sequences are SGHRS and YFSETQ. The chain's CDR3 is CASRNSLAGGNEQFF. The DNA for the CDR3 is TGCGCCAGCAGGAATTCACTAGCGGGGGGAAATGAGCAGTTCTTC.

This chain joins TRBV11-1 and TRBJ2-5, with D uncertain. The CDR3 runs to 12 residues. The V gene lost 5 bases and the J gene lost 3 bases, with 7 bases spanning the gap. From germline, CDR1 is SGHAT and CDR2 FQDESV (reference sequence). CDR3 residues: CASSQMEETQYF. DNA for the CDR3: TGTGCCAGCAGCCAGATGGAAGAGACCCAGTACTTC.

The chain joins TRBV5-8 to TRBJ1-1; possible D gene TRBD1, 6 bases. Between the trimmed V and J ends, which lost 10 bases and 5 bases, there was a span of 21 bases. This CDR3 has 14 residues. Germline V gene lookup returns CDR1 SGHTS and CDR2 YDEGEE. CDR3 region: CASAQGTLRTEAFF. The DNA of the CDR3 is TGTGCCTCAGCCCAGGGGACATTGAGGACTGAAGCTTTCTTT.

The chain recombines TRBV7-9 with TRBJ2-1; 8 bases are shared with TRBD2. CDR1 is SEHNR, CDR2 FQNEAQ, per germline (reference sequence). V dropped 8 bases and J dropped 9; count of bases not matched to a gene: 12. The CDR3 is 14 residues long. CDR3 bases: TGTGCCAGCGGAACCGGGACTAGAGACGGTGAGCAGTTCTTC. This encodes CASGTGTRDGEQFF. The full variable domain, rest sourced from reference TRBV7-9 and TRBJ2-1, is DTGVSQNPRHKITKRGQNVTFRCDPISEHNRLYWYRQTLGQGPEFLTYFQNEAQLEKSRLLSDRFSAERPKGSFSTLEIQRTEQGDSAMYLCASGTGTRDGEQFFGPGTRLTVL.

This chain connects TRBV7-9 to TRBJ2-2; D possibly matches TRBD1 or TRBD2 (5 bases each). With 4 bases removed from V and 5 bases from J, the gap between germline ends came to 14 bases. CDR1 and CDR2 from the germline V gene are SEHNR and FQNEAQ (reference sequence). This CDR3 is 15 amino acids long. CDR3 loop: CASSWGTQVTGELFF. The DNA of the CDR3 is TGTGCCAGCAGCTGGGGGACCCAGGTGACCGGGGAGCTGTTTTTT.

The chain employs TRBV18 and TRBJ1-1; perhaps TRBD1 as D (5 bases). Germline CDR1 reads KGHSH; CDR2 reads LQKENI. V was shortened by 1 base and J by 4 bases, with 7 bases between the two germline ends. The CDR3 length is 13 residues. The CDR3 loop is CASSPRGVTEAFF. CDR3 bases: TGTGCCAGCTCACCACGGGGGGTCACTGAAGCTTTCTTT.

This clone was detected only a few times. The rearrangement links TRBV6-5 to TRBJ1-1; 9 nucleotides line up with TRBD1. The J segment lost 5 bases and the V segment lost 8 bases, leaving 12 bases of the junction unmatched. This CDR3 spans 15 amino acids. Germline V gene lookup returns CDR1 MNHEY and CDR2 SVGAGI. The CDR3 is CASGLYRGQGTEAFF. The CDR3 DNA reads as TGTGCCAGCGGACTTTATCGAGGACAGGGGACTGAAGCTTTCTTT.

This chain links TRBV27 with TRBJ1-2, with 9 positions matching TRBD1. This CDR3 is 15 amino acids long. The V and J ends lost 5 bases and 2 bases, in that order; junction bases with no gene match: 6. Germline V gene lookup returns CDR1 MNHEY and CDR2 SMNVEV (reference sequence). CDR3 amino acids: CASSPSGTGNYGYTF. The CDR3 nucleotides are TGTGCCAGCAGTCCATCCGGGACAGGGAACTATGGCTACACCTTC.

Written as DNA, the CDR3 is TGTGCCAGCAGCCAGGACGGCAATCAGCCCCAGCATTTT. It encodes CASSQDGNQPQHF. The rearrangement joins TRBV7-8 to TRBJ1-5, with D hard to call. V was shortened by 5 bases and J by 2 bases, with 7 bases between the two germline ends. CDR1 is SGHVS, CDR2 FQNEAQ, per germline. The CDR3 covers 13 residues.

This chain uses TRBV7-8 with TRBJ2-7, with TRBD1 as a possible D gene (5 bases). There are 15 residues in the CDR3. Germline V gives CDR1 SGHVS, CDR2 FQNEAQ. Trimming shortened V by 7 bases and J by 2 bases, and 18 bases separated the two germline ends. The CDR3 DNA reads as TGTGCCAGCACCCTAGGGGCAGGATTGACCTACGAGCAGTACTTC. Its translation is CASTLGAGLTYEQYF.

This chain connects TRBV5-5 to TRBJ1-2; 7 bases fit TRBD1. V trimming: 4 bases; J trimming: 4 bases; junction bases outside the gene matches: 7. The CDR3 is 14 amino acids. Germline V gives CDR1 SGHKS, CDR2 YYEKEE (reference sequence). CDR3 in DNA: TGTGCCAGCAGCCCAGGGACAGTCGCCTATGGCTACACCTTC. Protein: CASSPGTVAYGYTF.

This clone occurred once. The CDR3 DNA is TGTGCCAGCAGCTTATTGGGAGCGTCGAGGGAGACCCAGTACTTC. It encodes CASSLLGASRETQYF. The rearrangement links TRBV7-9 to TRBJ2-5, with D possibly TRBD2 on 5 matching bases. This CDR3 contains 15 residues. From germline, CDR1 is SEHNR and CDR2 FQNEAQ (reference sequence). Trimming removed 2 bases at V and 5 bases at J, with 15 bases between.

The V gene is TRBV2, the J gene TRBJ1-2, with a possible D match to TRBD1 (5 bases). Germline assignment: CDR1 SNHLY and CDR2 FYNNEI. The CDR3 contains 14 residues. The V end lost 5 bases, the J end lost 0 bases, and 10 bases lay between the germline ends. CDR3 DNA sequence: TGTGCCAGCAGTCCACAGGCATCTAACTATGGCTACACCTTC. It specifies CASSPQASNYGYTF.

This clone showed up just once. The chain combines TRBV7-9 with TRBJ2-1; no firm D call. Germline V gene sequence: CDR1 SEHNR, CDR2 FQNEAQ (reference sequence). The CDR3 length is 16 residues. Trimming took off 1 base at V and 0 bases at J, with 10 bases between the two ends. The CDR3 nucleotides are TGTGCCAGCAGCTTAGATCGGGTTGGCTCCTACAATGAGCAGTTCTTC. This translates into CASSLDRVGSYNEQFF.

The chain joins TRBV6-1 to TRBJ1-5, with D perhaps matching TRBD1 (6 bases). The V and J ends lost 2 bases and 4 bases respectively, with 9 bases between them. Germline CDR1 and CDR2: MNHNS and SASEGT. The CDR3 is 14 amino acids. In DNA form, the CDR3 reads TGTGCCAGCAGTGAATTGAGGGGGAATCAGCCCCAGCATTTT. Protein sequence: CASSELRGNQPQHF.

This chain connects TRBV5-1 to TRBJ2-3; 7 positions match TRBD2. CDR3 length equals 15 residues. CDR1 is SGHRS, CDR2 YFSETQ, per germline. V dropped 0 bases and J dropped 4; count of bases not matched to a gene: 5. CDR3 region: CASSLVRGEADTQYF. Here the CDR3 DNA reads TGCGCCAGCAGCTTGGTTCGGGGGGAGGCAGATACGCAGTATTTT.

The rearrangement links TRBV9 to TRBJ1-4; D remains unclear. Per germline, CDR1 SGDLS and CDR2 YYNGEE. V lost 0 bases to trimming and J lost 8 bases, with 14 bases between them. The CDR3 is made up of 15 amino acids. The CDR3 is CASSVVSGVEEKLFF. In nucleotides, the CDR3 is TGTGCCAGCAGCGTAGTCTCCGGGGTGGAAGAAAAACTGTTTTTT.

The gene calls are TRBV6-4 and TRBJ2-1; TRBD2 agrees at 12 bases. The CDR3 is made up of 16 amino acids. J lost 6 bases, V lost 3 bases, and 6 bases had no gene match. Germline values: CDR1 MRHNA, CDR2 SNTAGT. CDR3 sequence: CASSEWLAGGANEQFF. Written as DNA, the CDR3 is TGTGCCAGCAGTGAATGGCTAGCGGGGGGGGCCAATGAGCAGTTCTTC.

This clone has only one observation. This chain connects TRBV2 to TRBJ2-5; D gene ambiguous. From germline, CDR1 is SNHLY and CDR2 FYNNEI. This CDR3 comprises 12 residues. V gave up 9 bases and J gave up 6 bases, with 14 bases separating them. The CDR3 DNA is TGTGCCAGTAACCACCCGGAGCAGACCCAGTACTTC. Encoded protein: CASNHPEQTQYF.

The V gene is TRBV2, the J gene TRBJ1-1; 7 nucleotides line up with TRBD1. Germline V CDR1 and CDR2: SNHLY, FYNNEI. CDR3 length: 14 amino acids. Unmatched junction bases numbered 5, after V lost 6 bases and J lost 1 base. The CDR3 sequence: CASSTGVGNTEAFF. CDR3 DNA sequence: TGTGCCAGCAGCACAGGGGTTGGGAACACTGAAGCTTTCTTT.

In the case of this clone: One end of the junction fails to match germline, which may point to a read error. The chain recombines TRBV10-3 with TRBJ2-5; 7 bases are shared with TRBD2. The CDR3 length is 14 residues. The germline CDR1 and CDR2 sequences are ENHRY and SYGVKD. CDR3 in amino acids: CATSLAGDSETQYF. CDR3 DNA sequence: TGTGCCACCAGTTTAGCGGGCGATTCGGAGACCCAGTACTTC.

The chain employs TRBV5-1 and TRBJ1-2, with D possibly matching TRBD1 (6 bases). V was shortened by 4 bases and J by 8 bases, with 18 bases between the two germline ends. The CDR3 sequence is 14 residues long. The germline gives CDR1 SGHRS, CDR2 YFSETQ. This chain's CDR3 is CASSGGTGNTGYTF. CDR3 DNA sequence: TGCGCCAGCAGCGGGGGCACAGGGAATACGGGCTACACCTTC. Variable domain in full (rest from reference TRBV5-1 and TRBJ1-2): KAGVTQTPRYLIKTRGQQVTLSCSPISGHRSVSWYQQTPGQGLQFLFEYFSETQRNKGNFPGRFSGRQFSNSRSEMNVSTLELGDSALYLCASSGGTGNTGYTFGSGTRLTVV.

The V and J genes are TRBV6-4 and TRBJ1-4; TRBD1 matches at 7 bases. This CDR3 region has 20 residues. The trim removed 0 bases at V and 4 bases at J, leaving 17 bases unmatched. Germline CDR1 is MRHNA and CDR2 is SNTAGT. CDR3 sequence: CASSDSCTPGGRLNNEKLFF. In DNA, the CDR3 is TGTGCCAGCAGTGACTCTTGCACCCCAGGGGGAAGGCTAAATAATGAAAAACTGTTTTTT.

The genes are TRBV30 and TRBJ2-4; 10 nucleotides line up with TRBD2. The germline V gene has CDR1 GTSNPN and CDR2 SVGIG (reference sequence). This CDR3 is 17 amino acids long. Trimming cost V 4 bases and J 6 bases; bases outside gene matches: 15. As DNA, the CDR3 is TGTGCCTGGATGGAGGGGCTAGCGGGGGCAAGGGGAAACATTCAGTACTTC. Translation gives CAWMEGLAGARGNIQYF.